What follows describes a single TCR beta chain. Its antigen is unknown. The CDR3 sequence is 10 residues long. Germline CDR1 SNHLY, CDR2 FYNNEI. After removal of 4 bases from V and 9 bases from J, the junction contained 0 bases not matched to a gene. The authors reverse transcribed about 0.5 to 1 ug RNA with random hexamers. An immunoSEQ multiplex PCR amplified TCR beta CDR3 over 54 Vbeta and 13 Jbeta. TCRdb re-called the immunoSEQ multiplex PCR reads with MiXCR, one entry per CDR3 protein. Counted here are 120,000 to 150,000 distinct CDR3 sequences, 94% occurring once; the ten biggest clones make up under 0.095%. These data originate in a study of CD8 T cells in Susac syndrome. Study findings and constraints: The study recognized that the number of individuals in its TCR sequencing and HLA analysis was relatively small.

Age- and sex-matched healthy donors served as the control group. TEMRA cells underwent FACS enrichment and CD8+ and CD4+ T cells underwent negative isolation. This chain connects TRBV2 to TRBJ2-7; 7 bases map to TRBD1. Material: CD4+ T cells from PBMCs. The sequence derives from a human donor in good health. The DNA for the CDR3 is TGTGCCAGCAGTGGGACAGGGCAGTACTTC. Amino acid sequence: CASSGTGQYF.